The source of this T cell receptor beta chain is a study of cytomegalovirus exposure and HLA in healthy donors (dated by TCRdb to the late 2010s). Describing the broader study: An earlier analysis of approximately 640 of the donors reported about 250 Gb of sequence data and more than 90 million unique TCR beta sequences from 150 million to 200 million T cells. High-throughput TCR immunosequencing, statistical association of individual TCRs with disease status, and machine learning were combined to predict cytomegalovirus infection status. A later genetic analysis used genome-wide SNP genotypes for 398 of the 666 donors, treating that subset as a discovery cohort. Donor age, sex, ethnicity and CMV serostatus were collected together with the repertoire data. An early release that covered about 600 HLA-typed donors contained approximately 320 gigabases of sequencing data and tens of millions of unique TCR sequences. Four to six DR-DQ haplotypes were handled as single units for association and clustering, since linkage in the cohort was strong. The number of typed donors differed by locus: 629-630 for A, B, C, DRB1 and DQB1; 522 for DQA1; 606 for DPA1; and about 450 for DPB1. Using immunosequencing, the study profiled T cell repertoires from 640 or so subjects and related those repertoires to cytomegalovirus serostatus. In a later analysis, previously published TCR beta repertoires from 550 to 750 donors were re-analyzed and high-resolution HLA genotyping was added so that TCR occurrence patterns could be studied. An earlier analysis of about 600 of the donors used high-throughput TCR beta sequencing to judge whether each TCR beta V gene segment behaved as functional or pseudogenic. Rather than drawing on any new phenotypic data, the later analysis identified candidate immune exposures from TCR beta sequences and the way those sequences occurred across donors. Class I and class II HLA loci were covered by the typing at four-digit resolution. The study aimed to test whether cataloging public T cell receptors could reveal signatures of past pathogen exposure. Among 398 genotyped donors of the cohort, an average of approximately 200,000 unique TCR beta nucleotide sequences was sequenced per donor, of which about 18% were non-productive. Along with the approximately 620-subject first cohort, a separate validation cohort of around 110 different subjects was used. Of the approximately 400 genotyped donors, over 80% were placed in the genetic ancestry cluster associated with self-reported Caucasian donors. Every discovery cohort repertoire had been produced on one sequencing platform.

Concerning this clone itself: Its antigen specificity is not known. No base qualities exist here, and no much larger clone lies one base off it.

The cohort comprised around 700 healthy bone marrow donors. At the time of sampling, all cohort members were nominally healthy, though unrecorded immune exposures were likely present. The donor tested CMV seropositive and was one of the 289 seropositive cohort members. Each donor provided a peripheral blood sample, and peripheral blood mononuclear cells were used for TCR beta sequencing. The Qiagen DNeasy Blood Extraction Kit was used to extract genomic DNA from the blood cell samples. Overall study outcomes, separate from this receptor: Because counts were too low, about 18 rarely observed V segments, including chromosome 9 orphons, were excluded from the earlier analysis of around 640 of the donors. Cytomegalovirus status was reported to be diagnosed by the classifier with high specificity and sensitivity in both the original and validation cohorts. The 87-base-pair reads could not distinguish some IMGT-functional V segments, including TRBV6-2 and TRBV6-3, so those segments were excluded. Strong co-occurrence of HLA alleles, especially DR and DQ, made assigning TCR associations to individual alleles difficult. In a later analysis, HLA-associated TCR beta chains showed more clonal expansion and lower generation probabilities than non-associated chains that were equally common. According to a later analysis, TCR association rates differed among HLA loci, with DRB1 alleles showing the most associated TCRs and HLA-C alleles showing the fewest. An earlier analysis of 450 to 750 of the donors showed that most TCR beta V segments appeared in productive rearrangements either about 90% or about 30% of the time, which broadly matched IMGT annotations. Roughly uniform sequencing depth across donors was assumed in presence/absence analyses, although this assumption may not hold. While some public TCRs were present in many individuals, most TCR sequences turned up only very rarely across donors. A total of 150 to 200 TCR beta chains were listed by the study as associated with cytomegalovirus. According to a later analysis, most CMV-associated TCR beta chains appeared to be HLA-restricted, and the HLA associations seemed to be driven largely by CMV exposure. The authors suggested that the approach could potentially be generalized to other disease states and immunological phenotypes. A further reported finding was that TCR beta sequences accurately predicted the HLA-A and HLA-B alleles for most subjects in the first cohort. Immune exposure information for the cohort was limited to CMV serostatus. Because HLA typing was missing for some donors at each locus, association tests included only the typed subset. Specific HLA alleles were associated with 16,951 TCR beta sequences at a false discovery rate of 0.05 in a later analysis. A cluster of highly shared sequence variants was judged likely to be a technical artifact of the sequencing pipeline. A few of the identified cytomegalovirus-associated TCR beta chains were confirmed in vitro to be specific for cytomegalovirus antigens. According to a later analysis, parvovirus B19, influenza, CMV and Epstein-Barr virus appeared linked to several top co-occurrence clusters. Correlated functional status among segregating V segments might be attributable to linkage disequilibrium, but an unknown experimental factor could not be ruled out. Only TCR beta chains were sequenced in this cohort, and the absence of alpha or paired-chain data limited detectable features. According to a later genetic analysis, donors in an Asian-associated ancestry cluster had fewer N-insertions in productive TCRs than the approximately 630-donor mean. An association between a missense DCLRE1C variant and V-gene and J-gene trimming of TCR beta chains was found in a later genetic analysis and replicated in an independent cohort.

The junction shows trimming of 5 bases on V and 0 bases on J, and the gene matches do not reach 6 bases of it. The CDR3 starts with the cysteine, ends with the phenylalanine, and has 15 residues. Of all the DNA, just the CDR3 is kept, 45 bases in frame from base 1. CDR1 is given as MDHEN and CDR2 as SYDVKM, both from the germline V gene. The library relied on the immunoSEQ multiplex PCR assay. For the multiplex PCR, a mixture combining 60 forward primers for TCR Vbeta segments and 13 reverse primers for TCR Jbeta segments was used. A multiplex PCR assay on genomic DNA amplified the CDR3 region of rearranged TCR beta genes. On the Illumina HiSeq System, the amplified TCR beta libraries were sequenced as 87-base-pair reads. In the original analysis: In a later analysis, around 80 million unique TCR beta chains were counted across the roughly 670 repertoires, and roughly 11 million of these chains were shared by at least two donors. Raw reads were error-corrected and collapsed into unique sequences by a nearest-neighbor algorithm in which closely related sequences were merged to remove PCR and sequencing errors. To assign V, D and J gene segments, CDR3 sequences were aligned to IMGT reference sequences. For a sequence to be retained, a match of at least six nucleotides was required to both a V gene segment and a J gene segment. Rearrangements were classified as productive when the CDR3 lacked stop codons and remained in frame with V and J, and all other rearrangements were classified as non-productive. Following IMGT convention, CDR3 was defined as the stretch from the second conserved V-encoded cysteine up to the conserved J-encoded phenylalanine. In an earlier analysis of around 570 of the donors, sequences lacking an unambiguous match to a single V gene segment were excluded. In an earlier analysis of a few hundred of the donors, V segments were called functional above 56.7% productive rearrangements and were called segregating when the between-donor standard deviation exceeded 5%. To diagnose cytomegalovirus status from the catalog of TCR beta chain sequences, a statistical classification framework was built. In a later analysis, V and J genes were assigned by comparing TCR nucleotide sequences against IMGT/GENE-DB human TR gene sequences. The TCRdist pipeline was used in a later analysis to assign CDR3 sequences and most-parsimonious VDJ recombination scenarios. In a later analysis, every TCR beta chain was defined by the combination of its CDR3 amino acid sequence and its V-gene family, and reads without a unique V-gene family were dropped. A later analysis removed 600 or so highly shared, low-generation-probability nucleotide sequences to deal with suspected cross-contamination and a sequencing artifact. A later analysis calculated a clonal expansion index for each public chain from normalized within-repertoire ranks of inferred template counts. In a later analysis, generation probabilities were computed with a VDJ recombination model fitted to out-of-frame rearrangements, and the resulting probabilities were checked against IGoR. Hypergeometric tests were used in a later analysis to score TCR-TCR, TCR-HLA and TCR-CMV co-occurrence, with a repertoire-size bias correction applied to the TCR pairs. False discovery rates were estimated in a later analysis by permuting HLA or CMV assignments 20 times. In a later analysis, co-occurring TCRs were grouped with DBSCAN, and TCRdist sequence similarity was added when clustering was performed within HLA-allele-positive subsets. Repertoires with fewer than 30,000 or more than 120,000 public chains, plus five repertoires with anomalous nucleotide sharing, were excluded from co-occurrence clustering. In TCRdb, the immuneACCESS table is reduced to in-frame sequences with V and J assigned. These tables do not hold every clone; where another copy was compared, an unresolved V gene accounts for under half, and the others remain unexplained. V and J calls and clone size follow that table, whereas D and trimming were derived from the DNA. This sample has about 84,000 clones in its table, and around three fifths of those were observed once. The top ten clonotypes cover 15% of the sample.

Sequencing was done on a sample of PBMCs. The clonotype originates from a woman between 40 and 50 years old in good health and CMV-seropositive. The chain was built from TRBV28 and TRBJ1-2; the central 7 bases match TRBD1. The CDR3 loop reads CASSTNRGPNYGYTF. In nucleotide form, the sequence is TGTGCCAGCAGTACCAACAGGGGTCCTAACTATGGCTACACCTTC.